Below are 20 T cell receptor beta chains sequenced from a single sample in a study of blood T cell repertoires in COVID-19. Clones were sequenced by immunoSEQ multiplex PCR, and TCRdb holds only the in-frame ones, with some missing. The sample includes roughly 330,000 clones, more than 75% of them seen just once. Sequencing input: peripheral blood. The receptors come from a woman aged 50 to 60 with active or convalescent COVID-19.

The gene calls are TRBV7-3 and TRBJ1-4, with 7 bases lining up with TRBD1. This CDR3 has 17 amino acids. Germline CDR1 reads SGHTA; CDR2 reads FQGTGA. The trim removed 7 bases at V and 8 bases at J, leaving 19 bases unmatched. Here the CDR3 DNA reads TGTGCCAGCAACCAGACAGGGAACCCTGACAAGATAGAAAAACTGTTTTTT. Protein: CASNQTGNPDKIEKLFF.

The chain links TRBV7-2 to TRBJ1-1; maybe TRBD1 (6 bases). Trimming took off 2 bases at V and 0 bases at J, with 10 bases between the two ends. Germline V CDR1 and CDR2: SGHTA, FQGNSA. This CDR3 is 15 amino acids long. The CDR3 loop reads CASSLIDRLNTEAFF. CDR3 coding DNA: TGTGCCAGCAGCTTAATTGACAGGCTGAACACTGAAGCTTTCTTT.

The genes are TRBV30 and TRBJ1-6; TRBD1 is a possible D gene (5 bases). The V end lost 7 bases, the J end lost 7 bases, and 20 bases lay between the germline ends. The germline CDR1 and CDR2 sequences are GTSNPN and SVGIG (reference sequence). The CDR3 loop spans 15 amino acids. As DNA, the CDR3 is TGTGCCTCGACCTCTTGGGGGGGTGGAAATTCACCCCTCCACTTT. This translates into CASTSWGGGNSPLHF.

The chain has TRBV24-1 and TRBJ1-2; TRBD1 agrees at 8 bases. The V gene end was trimmed by 4 bases and the J gene end by 4 bases; junction bases not matched to a gene: 4. The CDR3 totals 14 residues. Germline assignment: CDR1 KGHDR and CDR2 SFDVKD. CDR3 sequence: CATSDSDRGYGYTF. CDR3 bases: TGTGCCACCAGTGACTCCGACAGGGGCTATGGCTACACCTTC.

The V gene is TRBV18, the J gene TRBJ2-3, with 7 bases aligning to TRBD1. CDR1 is KGHSH and CDR2 is LQKENI in the germline V gene. V shed 6 bases and J 3 bases; nucleotides not matched to a gene: 6. The CDR3 loop spans 14 amino acids. DNA for the CDR3: TGTGCCAGCTCCTCGACAGGGTTTACAGATACGCAGTATTTT. Its protein product is CASSSTGFTDTQYF.

The chain carries TRBV3-1 (or the pseudogene TRBV3-2) and TRBJ2-7; D is possibly TRBD1 (5 bases). The CDR3 is 13 residues long. V was cut by 1 base and J by 6 bases, with 10 bases left in between. Germline CDR1 reads LGHDT; CDR2 reads YNNKEL (reference sequence). The CDR3 region is CASSQVNRREQYF. CDR3 DNA: TGTGCCAGCAGCCAAGTAAACAGGCGCGAGCAGTACTTC.

This clone was detected only a few times. The chain has TRBV7-2 and TRBJ2-5; 12 bases map to TRBD2. V lost 5 bases to trimming and J lost 5 bases; unmatched junction nucleotides: 15. The CDR3 spans 18 residues. Germline values: CDR1 SGHTA, CDR2 FQGNSA. The CDR3 coding sequence is TGTGCCAGCAGCGCTAACACTCTAGCGGGGGGGGCACGGGAGACCCAGTACTTC. It yields the protein CASSANTLAGGARETQYF.

The rearrangement joins TRBV5-8 to TRBJ2-3; 7 nucleotides line up with TRBD1. The CDR3 has 15 residues. With 5 bases clipped from V and 2 bases from J, the junction kept 8 bases outside the gene matches. CDR1 is SGHTS and CDR2 is YDEGEE in the germline V gene. The CDR3 DNA reads TGTGCCAGCAGTGAACCGGGACAGCCCACAGATACGCAGTATTTT. It codes for CASSEPGQPTDTQYF.

This chain joins TRBV5-1 and TRBJ1-2; D ambiguous. CDR1 SGHRS and CDR2 YFSETQ come from the germline V gene. The CDR3 totals 12 residues. Between the trimmed V and J ends, which lost 5 bases and 4 bases, there was a span of 9 bases. CDR3 sequence (DNA): TGCGCCAGCAGTGGGAGGGCCTATGGCTACACCTTC. Translation gives CASSGRAYGYTF.

The V and J genes are TRBV6-5 and TRBJ2-7; 8 positions agree with TRBD1. J lost 0 bases, V lost 0 bases, and 1 base had no gene match. Germline CDR1 is MNHEY and CDR2 is SVGAGI. This CDR3 comprises 15 residues. CDR3 coding DNA: TGTGCCAGCAGTTACTCCAGGGGGCTCTCCTACGAGCAGTACTTC. It specifies CASSYSRGLSYEQYF.

This clone occurred once. CDR3 region: CASSFAAYASYEQYF. CDR3 DNA sequence: TGTGCCAGCAGCTTCGCAGCGTATGCCTCCTACGAGCAGTACTTC. The V and J genes are TRBV7-2 and TRBJ2-7; no firm D call. Trimming left V 3 bases short and J 0 bases short, with 12 bases between. Looked up from germline, CDR1 is SGHTA and CDR2 is FQGNSA. The CDR3 has 15 amino acids.

The rearrangement joins TRBV5-6 to TRBJ1-6, with 10 bases matching TRBD1. V was clipped by 3 bases and J by 7 bases; unmatched bases: 4. This CDR3 is 15 amino acids long. Germline-derived CDR1 and CDR2 are SGHDT and YYEEEE. CDR3 residues: CASSWGTGANSPLHF. CDR3 bases: TGTGCCAGCAGCTGGGGGACAGGGGCAAATTCACCCCTCCACTTT.

The genes are TRBV18 and TRBJ1-1; D may be TRBD1 (6 bases). The CDR3 extends over 15 amino acids. In germline, CDR1 is KGHSH, CDR2 LQKENI. The germline V and J ends were trimmed by 2 bases and 3 bases, with 13 bases remaining between them. CDR3 region: CASSPMSAGDTEAFF. The CDR3 nucleotides are TGTGCCAGCTCACCAATGTCGGCAGGGGACACTGAAGCTTTCTTT.

This sequence joins TRBV6-6 and TRBJ1-1; 7 nucleotides match TRBD1. V lost 2 bases to trimming and J lost 4 bases; unmatched junction nucleotides: 1. The CDR3 has 13 residues. CDR1 and CDR2 from the germline V gene are MNHNY and SVGAGI (reference sequence). CDR3 amino acids: CASSYGDSTEAFF. Written as DNA, the CDR3 is TGTGCCAGCAGTTACGGGGACAGCACTGAAGCTTTCTTT.

The V gene is TRBV11-2, the J gene TRBJ2-7; maybe TRBD1 (7 bases). V was shortened by 0 bases and J by 7 bases, with 19 bases between the two germline ends. Germline CDR1 is SGHAT and CDR2 is FQNNGV. The CDR3 runs to 16 residues. The CDR3 coding sequence is TGTGCCAGCAGCTTAGAAGGGTCCGCAGGGGGGTATGAGCAGTACTTC. This codes for CASSLEGSAGGYEQYF.

The gene calls are TRBV2 and TRBJ1-1; tentatively, D is TRBD1 (6 bases). This CDR3 comprises 14 residues. Germline assignment: CDR1 SNHLY and CDR2 FYNNEI. With 6 bases removed from V and 4 bases from J, the gap between germline ends came to 15 bases. CDR3 sequence (DNA): TGTGCCAGCAGACCGGGACAACTCCCCACTGAAGCTTTCTTT. Translated, it gives CASRPGQLPTEAFF. Variable domain in full (rest from reference TRBV2 and TRBJ1-1): EPEVTQTPSHQVTQMGQEVILRCVPISNHLYFYWYRQILGQKVEFLVSFYNNEISEKSEIFDDQFSVERPDGSNFTLKIRSTKLEDSAMYFCASRPGQLPTEAFFGQGTRLTVV.

This clone has only one observation. The J gene is TRBJ1-2, the V gene TRBV30; D is unclear. This CDR3 is 11 amino acids long. Germline loops: CDR1 GTSNPN, CDR2 SVGIG (reference sequence). The V end lost 0 bases, the J end lost 8 bases, and 7 bases lay between the germline ends. The CDR3 coding sequence is TGTGCCTGGAGTGTACCGGGAGGCTACACCTTC. It is translated as CAWSVPGGYTF.

The rearrangement joins TRBV4-3 to TRBJ2-7; 12 bases align to TRBD1. The CDR3 is made up of 17 amino acids. The junction had 6 bases not matched to a gene; V was cut back by 1 base and J by 2 bases. CDR1 is LGHNA, CDR2 YSLEER, per germline. The CDR3, as DNA: TGCGCCAGCAGCCAAGTCCCCGGGACAGGGGGCACCTACGAGCAGTACTTC. It is translated as CASSQVPGTGGTYEQYF.

The V call is TRBV4-1, the J call TRBJ2-4; D is possibly TRBD2 (6 bases). Between the trimmed V and J ends, which lost 0 bases and 2 bases, there was a span of 23 bases. Germline V CDR1 and CDR2: MGHRA, YSYEKL. The CDR3 consists of 20 residues. The CDR3 is CASSQDMAEGAVLTKNIQYF. The CDR3 nucleotides read TGCGCCAGCAGCCAAGATATGGCGGAGGGTGCGGTCCTTACCAAAAACATTCAGTACTTC.

This clone was picked up one time. The same CDR3 also results from other DNA sequences found in this sample. V usage is TRBV20-1 and J usage is TRBJ1-1; D ambiguous. Deletions cut 3 bases from V and 4 bases from J, with 6 bases between. Germline CDR1 is DFQATT and CDR2 is SNEGSKA (reference sequence). The CDR3 spans 11 residues. The CDR3 DNA follows: TGCAGTGCTAGTAGAGGCACTGAAGCTTTCTTT. Protein product: CSASRGTEAFF.